These T cell receptor beta chains were read from a single sample in a study of blood T cell repertoires in COVID-19. Profiling relied on immunoSEQ multiplex PCR, and the TCRdb table lists in-frame clones only, not all of them. The sample includes tens of thousands of clones, around nine tenths of them seen just once. Sample: peripheral blood. All receptors come from a man aged 55 to 70 with acute or convalescent COVID-19. The conserved cysteine and the conserved F or W are not part of the CDR3 here.

V	CDR3
TRBV12-3/TRBV12-4	ASTNGVLGAF
TRBV6-5	ASMGGQGYTGELF
TRBV5-1	ASSLSHGQGDYGYT
TRBV9	ASSSRVGHSGANVLT
TRBV7-2	ASSLHLDTQY
TRBV4-2	ASSQFFRAGNSPLH
TRBV7-7	ASSLAQGGTRSNQPQH
TRBV11-2	ASSLGSGSPYEQY
TRBV7-3	ASSFGSGSGTQY
TRBV19	ASNTRHTTNYGYT
TRBV5-4	ASSLSGQGAPGANVLT
TRBV30	AWSGASPYEQY
TRBV11-2	ASSSTAYYGYT
TRBV7-2	ASSPPGREDQPQH
TRBV19	ASSTGGISNQPQH
TRBV4-1	ASSQEAGLQY
TRBV7-6	ASSLLSGQTTDTQY
TRBV3-1/TRBV3-2	ASSRQGNANTIY
TRBV27	ASSLGTGLRGYT
TRBV7-2	ASSLVGTRNEKLF
TRBV7-6	ASSEGLPRRDEQF
TRBV5-1	ASSLDDRAQETQY
TRBV7-6	ASSPGGRIDSGNTIY
TRBV12-3/TRBV12-4	ASKGVENSPLH
TRBV4-1	ASSNRDRVNTEAF
TRBV14	ASSQLAGQYNEQF
TRBV5-1	ASSLLLGQGSTGELF
TRBV29-1	SVVVSGTDTQY
TRBV3-1/TRBV3-2	ASSQDRGGGREQY
TRBV3-1/TRBV3-2	ASSQEAGGRFGTDTQY
TRBV5-1	ASSVVVGENYGYT
TRBV4-3	ASSQDGGTSGYT
TRBV25-1	ASIGRGQSYEQY
TRBV3-1/TRBV3-2	ASSPGTASTGELF
TRBV3-1/TRBV3-2	ASKRGTHSGNTIY
TRBV5-6	ASSSQTSRTEAF
TRBV3-1/TRBV3-2	ASSQGQGLTEAF
TRBV6-2/TRBV6-3	ASSSLESSANTGELF
TRBV24-1	ATSDPVEVAYEQY
TRBV3-1/TRBV3-2	ASSSGGGVNQPQH
TRBV4-3	ASSQSRLGTGELF
TRBV3-1/TRBV3-2	ASSQDQSSGNTIY
TRBV10-3	AISDRNQPQH
TRBV5-1	ASRASGRGETQY
TRBV4-2	ASSQIAGAGNEQF
TRBV2	ASSATVGNTIY
TRBV5-4	ASSFGGVNTGELF